Presented here are 30 T cell receptor beta chains from one specimen sequenced in a study of Graves' ophthalmopathy and Graves' hyperthyroidism. Amplified TCR beta CDR3 regions were obtained using RNA transcripts as template. HTBI primers primed a first-round RT-PCR, and a second-round multiplex PCR followed. TCRdb analysed the multiplex PCR reads with MiXCR anew, one entry per CDR3 protein. The top ten clones hold approximately 12% of a sample with over a million distinct CDR3 sequences, 35% to 40% of them seen once. Sequenced: peripheral blood or thyroid tissue (not recorded which). All receptors derive from an adult man with Graves' hyperthyroidism.

This clonotype was counted between two and nine times. A single base separates this from a much larger clone, so it may be a read error. The chain combines TRBV11-2 with TRBJ1-2; D is unresolved. The CDR3 spans 12 residues. Germline loops: CDR1 SGHAT, CDR2 FQNNGV. Trimming took off 4 bases at V and 6 bases at J, with 9 bases between the two ends. Written as DNA, the CDR3 is TGTGCCAGCAGCTCAAGTCTGGATGGCTACACCTTC. This codes for CASSSSLDGYTF.

A word on this clonotype: This may stem from a read error, because a much larger clone lies one nucleotide away. The chain links TRBV7-2 to TRBJ2-6; the D gene is possibly TRBD2 (6 bases). The CDR3 extends over 15 amino acids. Trimming removed 5 bases at V and 6 bases at J, with 14 bases between. In germline, CDR1 is SGHTA, CDR2 FQGNSA. The CDR3 reads CASSALGTEANVLTF. CDR3 bases: TGTGCCAGCAGCGCCCTCGGGACTGAGGCCAACGTCCTGACTTTC.

The V and J genes are TRBV15 and TRBJ1-2; 10 bases match TRBD1. The V segment lost 4 bases and the J segment 4 bases; nucleotides outside the gene matches: 9. The CDR3 totals 16 residues. Germline assignment: CDR1 LNHNV and CDR2 YYDKDF (reference sequence). CDR3 DNA sequence: TGTGCCACCAGCAAAGAGAGGACAGGGGGACCCTATGGCTACACCTTC. Translation gives CATSKERTGGPYGYTF.

In this sample, this clonotype turned up many times. CDR3 DNA sequence: TGTGCCAGCAGTGCCGGGATTGGAGAGACCCAGTACTTC. This gives the protein CASSAGIGETQYF. V usage is TRBV2 and J usage is TRBJ2-5; TRBD2 might be the D (5 bases). V gave up 4 bases and J gave up 4 bases, with 10 bases separating them. CDR3 length: 13 residues. In germline, CDR1 is SNHLY, CDR2 FYNNEI.

This clonotype was detected a few times. J is TRBJ1-5 and V is TRBV28; D uncertain. CDR1 and CDR2 from the germline V gene are MDHEN and SYDVKM. V was cut by 2 bases and J by 3 bases, with 14 bases left in between. The CDR3 contains 16 residues. This chain's CDR3 is CASSLRSSGSNQPQHF. The CDR3 nucleotides are TGTGCCAGCAGTTTAAGGTCGTCGGGCTCCAATCAGCCCCAGCATTTT.

Worth noting for this clonotype: The junction does not match germline at one end; this may be a read error. V and J are TRBV5-6 and TRBJ1-2, with 9 nucleotides matching TRBD1. CDR3 size: 13 residues. Germline V gene lookup returns CDR1 SGHDT and CDR2 YYEEEE. The CDR3 region is CTSRVDRGYGYTF. The CDR3 nucleotides read TGTACCAGCAGAGTGGACAGGGGTTATGGCTACACCTTC.

At least ten counts were recorded for this clonotype. The chain recombines TRBV7-9 with TRBJ2-7; TRBD1 aligns across 10 bases. Germline loops: CDR1 SEHNR, CDR2 FQNEAQ (reference sequence). The CDR3 is made up of 14 amino acids. The V segment lost 8 bases and the J segment 5 bases; nucleotides outside the gene matches: 9. Written as DNA, the CDR3 is TGTGCCAGCGCCGAGACAGGGGGCGTACACGAGCAGTACTTC. Translating gives CASAETGGVHEQYF.

Ten or more counts support this clonotype. The CDR3 loop reads CATRGSPSETQYF. CDR3 nucleotide sequence: TGTGCCACCAGAGGCTCCCCTAGCGAGACCCAGTACTTC. The chain is built from TRBV24-1 and TRBJ2-5, with D tentatively TRBD2 (5 bases). Germline V gene sequence: CDR1 KGHDR, CDR2 SFDVKD. Trimming pared 7 bases from V and 5 bases from J, leaving 13 bases between. The CDR3 extends over 13 amino acids.

The chain couples TRBV29-1 to TRBJ2-7; weak D call: TRBD1 (6 bases). The V gene's germline CDR1 is SQVTM and CDR2 ANQGSEA. V shed 8 bases and J shed 2 bases, with 7 bases lying between them. The CDR3 is 10 residues long. This CDR3 is CSRDTYEQYF. CDR3 in DNA: TGCAGCAGGGACACCTACGAGCAGTACTTC.

The chain joins TRBV11-2 to TRBJ1-5; 8 nucleotides agree with TRBD1. The CDR3 runs to 15 residues. Germline trimming cut 3 bases from V and 6 bases from J; bases unmatched to any gene: 7. Germline V CDR1 and CDR2: SGHAT, FQNNGV. In nucleotides, the CDR3 is TGTGCCAGCAGCTTTAGACAGGGGCAGAGTCAGCCCCAGCATTTT. Amino acid sequence: CASSFRQGQSQPQHF.

This clonotype was seen just once. A much more abundant neighbour one base away suggests this may be a read error. In this CDR3 the conserved last residue, phenylalanine or tryptophan, is missing, so a read error is likely. This CDR3 reads CASSLGQYS. The CDR3 DNA reads as TGTGCCAGCAGCTTAGGACAGTACTCC. This rearrangement joins TRBV5-6 to TRBJ2-7; D is ambiguous. Looked up from germline, CDR1 is SGHDT and CDR2 is YYEEEE. With 2 bases removed from V and 10 bases from J, the gap between germline ends came to 4 bases. CDR3 length: 9 residues.

This clonotype has at least ten counts. The chain employs TRBV7-9 and TRBJ2-5; D may be TRBD1 or TRBD2 (5 bases each). CDR1 is SEHNR and CDR2 is FQNEAQ in the germline V gene (reference sequence). CDR3 length equals 15 residues. V lost 3 bases and J 2 bases, leaving 13 bases between the germline ends. CDR3 nucleotides: TGTGCCAGCAGCTTCCTGGGACCGATGCAAGAGACCCAGTACTTC. It encodes CASSFLGPMQETQYF.

This clonotype was recorded many times. The chain has TRBV7-2 and TRBJ1-6, with unresolved D. Trimming removed 1 base from V and 13 bases from J, with 11 bases in between. The CDR3 is 13 residues long. Germline CDR1 SGHTA, CDR2 FQGNSA. The CDR3 sequence: CASSLDRLPPLHF. The CDR3 coding sequence is TGTGCCAGCAGCTTAGACCGCCTTCCTCCCCTCCACTTT.

This rearrangement joins TRBV7-9 to TRBJ1-3, with D perhaps TRBD1 (6 bases). Trimming left V 5 bases short and J 1 base short, with 15 bases between. Looked up from germline, CDR1 is SEHNR and CDR2 is FQNEAQ (reference sequence). The CDR3 has 16 residues. The CDR3 is CASSLGGVGSGNTIYF. The CDR3 region has the DNA TGTGCCAGCAGCCTAGGGGGAGTTGGGTCTGGAAACACCATATATTTT.

As to this clonotype: The likely explanation is a read error, given a far larger clone one base away. J is TRBJ1-1 and V is TRBV9, with 9 nucleotides matching TRBD1. The CDR3 sequence is 12 residues long. Germline lookup yields CDR1 SGDLS and CDR2 YYNGEE. CDR3 sequence (DNA): TGTACCAGCAGCGTGACAGGGGGTGAAGCTTTCTTT. Translating gives CTSSVTGGEAFF.

The rearrangement uses TRBV11-1 and TRBJ2-5, with 9 bases aligning to TRBD2. J lost 2 bases, V lost 2 bases, and 3 bases had no gene match. Germline CDR1 and CDR2: SGHAT and FQDESV (reference sequence). CDR3 length equals 15 residues. CDR3 protein: CASSLRAGGQETQYF. CDR3 nucleotides: TGTGCCAGCAGCTTAAGGGCGGGGGGGCAAGAGACCCAGTACTTC.

This chain connects TRBV29-1 to TRBJ2-5, with 10 bases that match TRBD1. This CDR3 contains 13 residues. In germline, CDR1 is SQVTM, CDR2 ANQGSEA. The J segment lost 4 bases and the V segment lost 6 bases, leaving 5 bases of the junction unmatched. The CDR3 reads CSVTGTGAETQYF. In DNA, the CDR3 is TGCAGCGTAACCGGGACAGGGGCAGAGACCCAGTACTTC.

This clonotype was detected many times. The rearrangement uses TRBV19 and TRBJ1-5; D possibly corresponds to TRBD1 (6 bases). V lost 9 bases and J lost 3, with 18 bases in between. Germline loops: CDR1 LNHDA, CDR2 SQIVND (reference sequence). CDR3 length: 15 residues. This CDR3 is CASTLGGQINQPQHF. The CDR3 nucleotides are TGTGCCAGCACATTGGGGGGACAAATCAATCAGCCCCAGCATTTT.

The chain is built from TRBV7-9 and TRBJ1-4, with TRBD1 as a possible D gene (6 bases). The CDR3 has 14 residues. Germline V lookup: CDR1 SEHNR, CDR2 FQNEAQ (reference sequence). V lost 5 bases to trimming and J lost 6 bases, with 13 bases between them. The CDR3 coding sequence is TGTGCCAGCAGCCTAGGCAGGGGCCATGAAAAACTGTTTTTT. Translated, it gives CASSLGRGHEKLFF.

This clonotype has ten or more counts. The chain combines TRBV24-1 with TRBJ1-2; 7 bases fit TRBD1. The length of the CDR3 is 16 residues. The V gene's germline CDR1 is KGHDR and CDR2 SFDVKD. V gave up 4 bases and J gave up 7 bases; unmatched junction bases: 14. CDR3 DNA sequence: TGTGCCACCAGTGACCCTACCCAGGGGGGGGGCTCTGGCTACACCTTC. Translation gives CATSDPTQGGGSGYTF.

This chain joins TRBV28 and TRBJ1-1; D remains unclear. CDR1 MDHEN and CDR2 SYDVKM come from the germline V gene. V gave up 4 bases and J gave up 0 bases, with 18 bases separating them. The CDR3 covers 17 residues. Written as DNA, the CDR3 is TGTGCCAGCAGTTACCCTCGAGAGTCGGGCGTGAACACTGAAGCTTTCTTT. This codes for CASSYPRESGVNTEAFF.

On this clonotype: At one boundary the junction diverges from the germline segment, which might be a read error. The chain employs TRBV7-2 and TRBJ2-5; TRBD2 is a possible D gene (6 bases). CDR3 length equals 15 residues. CDR1 is SGHTA and CDR2 is FQGNSA in the germline V gene. In DNA form, the CDR3 reads TGTGCCAGCAGCTCCTACTCTAGCGTGCAAGGGACCCAGTACTTC. This encodes CASSSYSSVQGTQYF. Supplemented by reference TRBV7-2 and TRBJ2-5, the full variable domain reads GAGVSQSPSNKVTEKGKDVELRCDPISGHTALYWYRQSLGQGLEFLIYFQGNSAPDKSGLPSDRFSAERTGGSVSTLTIQRTQQEDSAVYLCASSSYSSVQGTQYFGPGTRLLVL.

This sequence joins TRBV7-3 and TRBJ2-3; 7 bases are a match to TRBD1. Looked up from germline, CDR1 is SGHTA and CDR2 is FQGTGA. After removal of 7 bases from V and 6 bases from J, the junction contained 7 bases not matched to a gene. This CDR3 has 13 residues. The CDR3 DNA follows: TGTGCCAGCAACCCCGCCAGGGGGGATACGCAGTATTTT. Translated: CASNPARGDTQYF.

V gene TRBV11-2 combines with J gene TRBJ2-5; 12 bases are shared with TRBD2. Trimming at V came to 1 base and at J to 2 bases, leaving 5 bases not matched to a gene. The CDR3 length is 17 residues. Germline values: CDR1 SGHAT, CDR2 FQNNGV. CDR3 DNA sequence: TGTGCCAGCAGCTTAGTAGGTGGACTAGCGGGACAAGAGACCCAGTACTTC. Translated: CASSLVGGLAGQETQYF.

There are many counts of this clonotype. The chain uses TRBV7-6 and TRBJ2-7; D is perhaps TRBD2 (7 bases). Trimming shortened V by 7 bases and J by 5 bases, and 18 bases separated the two germline ends. This CDR3 is 14 amino acids long. Germline V gives CDR1 SGHVS, CDR2 FNYEAQ. CDR3 DNA sequence: TGTGCCAGCAAGGAAGGGGGGGCTAAAGACGAGCAGTACTTC. This gives the protein CASKEGGAKDEQYF.

This clonotype appeared a few times. This chain links TRBV6-6 with TRBJ2-2; D gene uncertain. V shed 5 bases and J shed 3 bases, with 13 bases lying between them. CDR3 size: 15 residues. CDR1 MNHNY and CDR2 SVGAGI come from the germline V gene (reference sequence). The CDR3 loop reads CASSLALVDTGELFF. The CDR3 coding sequence is TGTGCCAGCAGTCTCGCTCTCGTCGACACCGGGGAGCTGTTTTTT.

The chain has TRBV14 and TRBJ1-4, with D tentatively TRBD1 (5 bases). Germline V gene data show CDR1 as SGHDN and CDR2 as FVKESK. Trimming pared 2 bases from V and 6 bases from J, leaving 10 bases between. The CDR3 sequence is 14 residues long. CDR3 sequence (DNA): TGTGCCAGCAGCCAACAGGGCCAATATGAAAAACTGTTTTTT. Encoded protein: CASSQQGQYEKLFF.

This clonotype has a count of ten or more. The chain joins TRBV20-1 to TRBJ1-2; possibly TRBD1 for D (5 bases). Germline V gene sequence: CDR1 DFQATT, CDR2 SNEGSKA (reference sequence). V lost 5 bases and J lost 4, with 23 bases in between. The CDR3 covers 16 residues. The DNA of the CDR3 is TGCAGTGCTTCGTTTCCCCCTCGGAACGGGGCCTATGGCTACACCTTC. Protein: CSASFPPRNGAYGYTF.

The rearrangement uses TRBV10-3 and TRBJ2-1; 7 bases match TRBD1. The CDR3 loop spans 15 amino acids. V shed 7 bases, J shed 4 bases, and the junction held 10 bases outside the gene matches. CDR1 ENHRY and CDR2 SYGVKD come from the germline V gene. The CDR3 nucleotides are TGTGCCATCAACAACAGGGGATTAGGGTACAATGAGCAGTTCTTC. This gives the protein CAINNRGLGYNEQFF.

This clonotype was counted ten times or more. The V call is TRBV14, the J call TRBJ1-3, with 7 bases lining up with TRBD1. V shed 4 bases, J shed 4 bases, and the junction held 7 bases outside the gene matches. Germline lookup yields CDR1 SGHDN and CDR2 FVKESK. There are 15 residues in the CDR3. The CDR3 loop reads CASSLGQAQGNTIYF. The CDR3 nucleotides read TGTGCCAGCAGCCTCGGACAGGCCCAAGGAAACACCATATATTTT.